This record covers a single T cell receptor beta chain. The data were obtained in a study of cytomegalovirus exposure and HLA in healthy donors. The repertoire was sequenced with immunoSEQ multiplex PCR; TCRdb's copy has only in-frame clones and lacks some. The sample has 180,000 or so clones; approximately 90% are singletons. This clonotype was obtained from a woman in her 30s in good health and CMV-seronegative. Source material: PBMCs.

CDR3 coding DNA: TGTGCCAGCAGCGTAGCGTTGGGACAGGGACTAGAAGGCTACACCTTC. The encoded protein is CASSVALGQGLEGYTF. This chain connects TRBV9 to TRBJ1-2, with 9 positions matching TRBD1. V shed 0 bases, J shed 8 bases, and the junction held 11 bases outside the gene matches. This CDR3 comprises 16 residues. The V gene's germline CDR1 is SGDLS and CDR2 YYNGEE.